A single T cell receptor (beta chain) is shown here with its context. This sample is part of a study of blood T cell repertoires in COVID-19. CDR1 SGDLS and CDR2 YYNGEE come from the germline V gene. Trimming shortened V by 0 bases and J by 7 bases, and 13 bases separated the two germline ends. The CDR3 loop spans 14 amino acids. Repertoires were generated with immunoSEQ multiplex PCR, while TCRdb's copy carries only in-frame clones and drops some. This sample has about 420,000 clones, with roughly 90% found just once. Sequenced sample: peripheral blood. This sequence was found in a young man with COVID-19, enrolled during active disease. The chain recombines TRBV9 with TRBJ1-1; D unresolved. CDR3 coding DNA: TGTGCCAGCAGCGTAGAGGAGGCCAGCTATGAAGCTTTCTTT. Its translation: CASSVEEASYEAFF.